This T cell receptor beta chain was observed in a study of lymphopenia after photon versus proton radiotherapy. Points from the study as a whole: After the lymphocyte nadir, photon-treated repertoires showed oligoclonal expansion, especially of CD8+ Temra cells.

Comments on this clone: Its antigen is undetermined.

Profiling relied on immunoSEQ multiplex PCR, and the TCRdb table lists in-frame clones only, not all of them. This table holds roughly 32,000 clones, 94% found once. This CDR3 contains 13 residues. J gave up 2 bases and V 8 bases, and 5 bases lay outside the gene matches. Germline values: CDR1 SNHLY, CDR2 FYNNEI. The gene calls are TRBV2 and TRBJ2-7; 8 bases map to TRBD1. Material: peripheral blood, obtained from a patient treated with photon-based radiotherapy. The sequence derives from a woman between 45 and 60 years old with cholangiocarcinoma. CDR3: CASGTGVPYEQYF. The DNA of the CDR3 is TGTGCCAGCGGGACAGGTGTACCCTACGAGCAGTACTTC.